This T cell receptor beta chain is from a study of CD4 T cells in relation to SARS-CoV-2 and coronaviruses. Study context: Convalescent donors were aged about 20 to 80, with median approximately 39 years.

Roughly 10^5 naive or memory CD4+ cells were cultured with CEF peptides for roughly eleven days. V shed 4 bases, J shed 0 bases, and the junction held 12 bases outside the gene matches. This CDR3 spans 17 amino acids. Assay: immunoSEQ multiplex PCR; the TCRdb copy retains only in-frame clones and omits some. Of around 31,000 clones listed, more than 60% are singletons. In the case of this clone: Its matching antigen is unknown.

Sequencing used memory CD4+ T cells from PBMCs, cultured in vitro. This rearrangement joins TRBV23-1 to TRBJ2-7; 7 positions agree with TRBD1. TRBV23-1 is reported as an ORF; its role is uncertain. The sequence was collected from an adult with COVID-19. CDR3 in DNA: TGCGCCAGCAGTCGCCCCGCTACACAGGGGAGCTCCTACGAGCAGTACTTC. It encodes CASSRPATQGSSYEQYF.